These 28 T cell receptor beta chains were all obtained from the same sample, sequenced in a study of blood T cell repertoires in COVID-19. Using immunoSEQ multiplex PCR, the repertoire was profiled, and TCRdb retains in-frame clones only, with some absent. In the table there are about 380,000 clones, 88% of which are singletons. Sequenced sample: PBMCs or T cells enriched from blood (not recorded which). The origin of the receptors is a woman aged 18-29 years who had recovered from COVID-19.

The V gene is TRBV9, the J gene TRBJ2-3; tentative D call: TRBD2 (5 bases). V lost 4 bases to trimming and J lost 6 bases, with 6 bases between them. This CDR3 is 11 amino acids long. The germline V gene has CDR1 SGDLS and CDR2 YYNGEE. This chain's CDR3 is CASSPGDTQYF. DNA for the CDR3: TGTGCCAGCAGCCCGGGGGATACGCAGTATTTT.

This chain links TRBV28 with TRBJ2-3, with D possibly TRBD2 on 7 matching bases. In germline, CDR1 is MDHEN, CDR2 SYDVKM. This CDR3 has 13 amino acids. V was clipped by 3 bases and J by 7 bases, with 11 bases between them. The CDR3 region has the DNA TGTGCCAGCAGTTTTGGGGGGGCAAATACGCAGTATTTT. This translates into CASSFGGANTQYF.

V is TRBV3-1 (or the pseudogene TRBV3-2) and J is TRBJ1-4; D is perhaps TRBD1 (5 bases). CDR3 length equals 21 residues. CDR1 is LGHDT and CDR2 is YNNKEL in the germline V gene (reference sequence). Deletions cut 0 bases from V and 3 bases from J, with 26 bases between. The CDR3 spells CASSQDRLSGGWSAANEKLFF. CDR3 in DNA: TGTGCCAGCAGCCAAGATCGACTTTCGGGGGGATGGTCCGCGGCTAATGAAAAACTGTTTTTT.

This chain links TRBV30 with TRBJ1-2; 7 bases map to TRBD1. Germline CDR1 reads GTSNPN; CDR2 reads SVGIG (reference sequence). V dropped 5 bases and J dropped 3; count of bases not matched to a gene: 6. The CDR3 consists of 13 residues. The CDR3 DNA follows: TGTGCCTGGTCCAACAGGGGCGACTATGGCTACACCTTC. This translates into CAWSNRGDYGYTF.

The chain carries TRBV9 and TRBJ1-4; D is perhaps TRBD1 (5 bases). The CDR3 length is 18 residues. In germline, CDR1 is SGDLS, CDR2 YYNGEE. The V gene lost 0 bases and the J gene lost 5 bases, with 20 bases spanning the gap. The CDR3 nucleotides are TGTGCCAGCAGCGTAGGGGGCCCTCTTGACAGTACGAATGAAAAACTGTTTTTT. Protein product: CASSVGGPLDSTNEKLFF.

This chain connects TRBV13 to TRBJ2-7; no firm D call. Germline-derived CDR1 and CDR2 are PRHDT and FYEKMQ (reference sequence). The CDR3 runs to 15 residues. Between the trimmed V and J ends, which lost 0 bases and 1 base, there was a span of 10 bases. CDR3 sequence (DNA): TGTGCCAGCAGCTTAGGCCCTGCGGTTTCCTACGAGCAGTACTTC. Protein product: CASSLGPAVSYEQYF.

The chain is built from TRBV29-1 and TRBJ2-7; D remains unclear. CDR1 SQVTM and CDR2 ANQGSEA come from the germline V gene. There are 12 residues in the CDR3. The germline V and J ends were trimmed by 7 bases and 5 bases, with 15 bases remaining between them. The CDR3 protein is CSGTRGFDEQYF. CDR3 bases: TGCAGCGGAACCAGAGGTTTCGACGAGCAGTACTTC.

The rearrangement links TRBV5-6 to TRBJ2-7; TRBD1 matches 9 bases. CDR1 is SGHDT, CDR2 YYEEEE, per germline. The CDR3 has 15 amino acids. The ends lost 4 bases at V and 3 bases at J; junction bases unmatched: 8. The CDR3 DNA follows: TGTGCCAGCAGCCTCTCCGGGACAGGGCACTACGAGCAGTACTTC. The encoded protein is CASSLSGTGHYEQYF.

This clone has a single count. This rearrangement joins TRBV14 to TRBJ1-2, with 7 bases aligning to TRBD1. CDR1 is SGHDN and CDR2 is FVKESK in the germline V gene. J lost 4 bases, V lost 2 bases, and 1 base had no gene match. The CDR3 is 13 amino acids. The CDR3 coding sequence is TGTGCCAGCAGCCAATGGGACAGCTATGGCTACACCTTC. Its translation is CASSQWDSYGYTF.

The chain joins TRBV6-5 to TRBJ2-1, with 7 bases that match TRBD1. The CDR3 loop spans 13 amino acids. V lost 2 bases, J lost 12 bases, and 7 bases stayed unmatched. CDR1 is MNHEY and CDR2 is SVGAGI in the germline V gene. The CDR3 DNA reads TGTGCCAGCAGTTACCGGGGACAGTCAGGGCAGTTCTTC. It encodes CASSYRGQSGQFF.

There are a few counts of this clone. The chain is built from TRBV3-1 (or the pseudogene TRBV3-2) and TRBJ2-7, with D possibly being TRBD2 (5 bases). In germline, CDR1 is LGHDT, CDR2 YNNKEL (reference sequence). Trimming removed 1 base at V and 8 bases at J, with 12 bases between. The CDR3 sequence is 13 residues long. The CDR3 DNA sequence: TGTGCCAGCAGCCAAGTGGATCGAGGGAAGCAGTACTTC. Its protein product is CASSQVDRGKQYF.

The V and J genes are TRBV5-4 and TRBJ2-7; possibly TRBD2 for D (5 bases). Trimming pared 4 bases from V and 3 bases from J, leaving 11 bases between. The CDR3 contains 13 residues. The germline CDR1 and CDR2 sequences are SGHNT and YYREEE (reference sequence). CDR3 DNA sequence: TGTGCCAGCAGCATCTCTGAGGGCTACGAGCAGTACTTC. Amino acids: CASSISEGYEQYF.

The chain combines TRBV5-8 with TRBJ1-1, with D possibly TRBD1 on 5 matching bases. Germline V lookup: CDR1 SGHTS, CDR2 YDEGEE. CDR3 size: 14 residues. V dropped 0 bases and J dropped 2 bases, with 8 bases sitting between them. Here the CDR3 reads CASSLVGRNTEAFF. The CDR3 DNA is TGTGCCAGCAGCTTGGTGGGGCGAAACACTGAAGCTTTCTTT.

The chain employs TRBV7-6 and TRBJ1-5; no definite D call. The CDR3 contains 13 residues. Trimming took off 2 bases at V and 5 bases at J, with 7 bases between the two ends. Germline CDR1 is SGHVS and CDR2 is FNYEAQ. The CDR3 DNA follows: TGTGCCAGCAGCTTAACGGAGGATCAGCCCCAGCATTTT. As protein: CASSLTEDQPQHF.

The genes are TRBV6-2 or TRBV6-3 and TRBJ2-5; 7 nucleotides line up with TRBD1. Losses at the gene ends were 8 bases for V and 5 bases for J; bases not matched to a gene: 8. The CDR3 is 13 residues long. CDR1 and CDR2 from the germline V gene are MNHEY and SVGEGT. The CDR3 DNA follows: TGTGCCAGCGGCCTGACAGGGCAGGAGACCCAGTACTTC. Translating it yields CASGLTGQETQYF.

The chain is built from TRBV11-2 and TRBJ2-3; TRBD2 is a possible D gene (6 bases). Germline V gene data show CDR1 as SGHAT and CDR2 as FQNNGV. This CDR3 region has 14 residues. Trimming pared 1 base from V and 5 bases from J, leaving 10 bases between. The CDR3 sequence is CASSLVRGRDTQYF. As DNA, the CDR3 is TGTGCCAGCAGCTTAGTCCGGGGGAGAGATACGCAGTATTTT.

V is TRBV30 and J is TRBJ1-5; weak D call: TRBD1 (6 bases). Germline V gene data show CDR1 as GTSNPN and CDR2 as SVGIG (reference sequence). V was cut by 0 bases and J by 4 bases, with 13 bases left in between. CDR3 size: 15 residues. This CDR3 is CAWSVGGLNNQPQHF. DNA of the CDR3: TGTGCCTGGAGTGTAGGGGGATTAAATAATCAGCCCCAGCATTTT.

The V gene is TRBV10-3, the J gene TRBJ1-1; D gene uncertain. The CDR3 is 12 amino acids. Germline assignment: CDR1 ENHRY and CDR2 SYGVKD. V was shortened by 3 bases and J by 3 bases, with 5 bases between the two germline ends. The CDR3 region is CAISEADTEAFF. The CDR3 nucleotides read TGTGCCATCAGTGAAGCGGACACTGAAGCTTTCTTT.

The chain recombines TRBV5-4 with TRBJ2-2; no reliable D call. V lost 0 bases and J 2 bases, leaving 8 bases between the germline ends. The CDR3 sequence is 15 residues long. CDR1 and CDR2 from the germline V gene are SGHNT and YYREEE (reference sequence). CDR3 nucleotide sequence: TGTGCCAGCAGCTTGGACCAGATTAACACCGGGGAGCTGTTTTTT. This gives the protein CASSLDQINTGELFF.

The rearrangement uses TRBV4-3 and TRBJ2-7; TRBD2 might be the D (6 bases). Germline CDR1 reads LGHNA; CDR2 reads YSLEER. The CDR3 runs to 14 residues. Trimming took off 1 base at V and 4 bases at J, with 11 bases between the two ends. Written as DNA, the CDR3 is TGCGCCAGCAGCCAAGGCACGGGGAGGTACGAGCAGTACTTC. It yields the protein CASSQGTGRYEQYF.

The rearrangement links TRBV24-1 to TRBJ2-5; 8 bases align to TRBD2. CDR1 and CDR2 from the germline V gene are KGHDR and SFDVKD. The CDR3 sequence is 16 residues long. V trimming: 7 bases; J trimming: 3 bases; junction bases outside the gene matches: 12. CDR3 DNA sequence: TGTGCCACCAGCGGGGGGGAGACCAGCCGTAAAGAGACCCAGTACTTC. It is translated as CATSGGETSRKETQYF.

A remark on this clone: One junction end disagrees with the germline gene, perhaps due to a read error. V usage is TRBV28 and J usage is TRBJ2-3; D is perhaps TRBD1 (7 bases). This CDR3 has 14 residues. CDR1 MDHEN and CDR2 SYDVKM come from the germline V gene. The CDR3 nucleotides are TGTGCTAGCAGGGGGGCCAGTTTTTTGGCTACGCAGTATTTT. Amino acid sequence: CASRGASFLATQYF.

The genes are TRBV5-1 and TRBJ2-7, with TRBD2 matching 8 bases. The CDR3 spans 18 residues. Germline trimming cut 4 bases from V and 2 bases from J; bases unmatched to any gene: 17. Per germline, CDR1 SGHRS and CDR2 YFSETQ. Here the CDR3 reads CASSPGFSSGRLTYEQYF. CDR3 DNA sequence: TGCGCCAGCAGCCCAGGGTTTTCTAGCGGGCGCTTAACCTACGAGCAGTACTTC.

The chain links TRBV6-5 to TRBJ2-1; D unclear. CDR1 and CDR2 from the germline V gene are MNHEY and SVGAGI. The CDR3 loop spans 11 amino acids. V was shortened by 4 bases and J by 10 bases, with 8 bases between the two germline ends. The CDR3 reads CASSFRGEQFF. In DNA, the CDR3 is TGTGCCAGCAGTTTTAGAGGCGAGCAGTTCTTC.

Only one count was recorded for this clone. The J gene is TRBJ2-7, the V gene TRBV4-2, with a weak D call TRBD1 (5 bases). CDR1 and CDR2 (germline): LGHNA, YNFKEQ. V was trimmed by 1 base and J by 2 bases, leaving 9 bases between them. This CDR3 comprises 14 residues. This chain's CDR3 is CASSQGSGTYEQYF. Written as DNA, the CDR3 is TGTGCCAGCAGCCAAGGTTCAGGGACCTACGAGCAGTACTTC.

V and J are TRBV30 and TRBJ2-7; 10 positions match TRBD1. The J segment lost 1 base and the V segment lost 8 bases, leaving 8 bases of the junction unmatched. From germline, CDR1 is GTSNPN and CDR2 SVGIG (reference sequence). The CDR3 has 14 amino acids. CDR3 bases: TGTGCCGGAGACCTGGACAGGGGGTCCTACGAGCAGTACTTC. Its translation is CAGDLDRGSYEQYF.

The chain uses TRBV7-3 and TRBJ2-7, with TRBD2 identical over 7 bases. Trimming took 0 bases from V and 4 from J; bases not matched to a gene: 9. The CDR3 has 16 amino acids. Per germline, CDR1 SGHTA and CDR2 FQGTGA. For the CDR3, the DNA is TGTGCCAGCAGCTTAACGGCTAGCGGCTCAGGTTACGAGCAGTACTTC. Translated: CASSLTASGSGYEQYF.

V gene TRBV7-6 combines with J gene TRBJ2-5; D is perhaps TRBD1 (6 bases). CDR3 length: 15 residues. Deletions cut 4 bases from V and 5 bases from J, with 17 bases between. Germline CDR1 SGHVS, CDR2 FNYEAQ. The CDR3 spells CASSSPFGGVETQYF. CDR3 bases: TGTGCCAGCAGCTCACCTTTTGGGGGCGTCGAGACCCAGTACTTC.